The count of the clone carrying this T cell receptor (beta chain) is one. The data are from a study of blood T cell repertoires in COVID-19. The CDR3 spans 15 residues. Deletions cut 7 bases from V and 0 bases from J, with 14 bases between. Germline lookup yields CDR1 SGHAT and CDR2 FQNNGV. Sequenced by immunoSEQ multiplex PCR; TCRdb stores in-frame clones only, minus some. Of around 180,000 clones listed, about 82% are singletons. The sequenced sample consisted of peripheral blood. V usage is TRBV11-2 and J usage is TRBJ2-3; D gene ambiguous. The clonotype originates from a woman aged 25 to 45 with acute or convalescent COVID-19. The CDR3 DNA is TGTGCCAGCACTGGTAGCCGTGCTAGCACAGATACGCAGTATTTT. Translating gives CASTGSRASTDTQYF.